This T cell receptor beta chain was recovered during a study of T cells in Graves' hyperthyroidism and ophthalmopathy. Study-wide background: Peripheral blood collection took place at initial diagnosis, before any treatment.

This clonotype was observed many times. No antigen is known for it. RNA transcripts were the template for amplifying TCR beta CDR3 regions. With the HTBI primer set, the TCR CDR3 went through a first round of RT-PCR. A single record per CDR3 protein comes from TCRdb applying MiXCR to the multiplex PCR reads. The sample includes around 430,000 distinct CDR3 sequences, approximately 15% of them seen just once. Germline-derived CDR1 and CDR2 are SGDLS and YYNGEE. The junction had 12 bases not matched to a gene; V was cut back by 3 bases and J by 5 bases. The CDR3 contains 17 residues. General study findings and limits: Ophthalmopathy was model-predicted a median about six months pre-onset.

The study enrolled patients aged 18 to 65 with newly diagnosed hyperthyroidism of under 2 months' duration. The PBMCs had their origin in roughly 9.4 ml of fresh peripheral blood. This chain uses TRBV9 with TRBJ2-1; the match to TRBD2 covers 9 bases. Sequenced: blood. This clonotype was sampled from a woman aged 25 to 39 with Graves' hyperthyroidism. This CDR3 reads CASSDSSRTSVNNEQFF. In nucleotides, the CDR3 is TGTGCCAGCAGCGATAGTAGTCGGACTAGCGTCAACAATGAGCAGTTCTTC.